This record covers a single T cell receptor beta chain. The antigen is not known. PCR involved 60 Vbeta and 13 Jbeta primers. Data came from immunoSEQ multiplex PCR; TCRdb stores just in-frame clones and leaves some out. This table has just over 150,000 clones, approximately 85% appearing once. This specimen belongs to a study of cytomegalovirus exposure and HLA in healthy donors. The CDR3 is made up of 18 amino acids. Findings and limits, study-wide: It is likely that the observed cluster of highly shared sequence variants was a sequencing artifact. Previous analysis showed most TCR beta V segments were productive about 87% or about 30% of the time.

The sample taken for sequencing was PBMCs. The receptor was isolated from a man aged 18 to 30 in good health and CMV-seropositive. This chain links TRBV21-1 with TRBJ2-6; the listed D gene, TRBD2, was not tested against the DNA. TRBV21-1 is given as a pseudogene. The CDR3 loop reads CASSMERGAVSGANVLTF. CDR3 bases: TGTGCCAGCTCAATGGAGCGGGGGGCTGTCTCTGGGGCCAACGTCCTGACTTTC.